These T cell receptor beta chains were read from a single sample in a study of blood T cell repertoires in COVID-19. Libraries were prepared by immunoSEQ multiplex PCR; TCRdb keeps only in-frame clonotypes and omits some of them. The sample holds about 160,000 clones, around 80% seen once. Sequencing was performed on peripheral blood. These receptors were obtained from a woman older than 75 with active or convalescent COVID-19. Each CDR3 is given with its conserved first and last residue. Fields, in order: D gene, clone size, V gene, J gene, CDR3 protein, CDR3 DNA. D genes are given only for firm matches. Expanded clones are given a class, and other clones once, few, many or no size at all.

D: TRBD2; size: .; V: TRBV2; J: TRBJ2-5; CDR3: CAGQAGGAETQYF; DNA: TGTGCCGGTCAGGCGGGGGGCGCGGAGACCCAGTACTTC
D: TRBD1; size: .; V: TRBV7-2; J: TRBJ1-3; CDR3: CASSLSPGQWATIYF; DNA: TGTGCCAGCAGCTTATCGCCGGGACAGTGGGCCACCATATATTTT
D: TRBD2; size: .; V: TRBV6-2/TRBV6-3; J: TRBJ2-3; CDR3: CASSSLAGAPDTQYF; DNA: TGTGCCAGCAGTTCTCTAGCGGGGGCACCAGATACGCAGTATTTT
D: TRBD2; size: .; V: TRBV18; J: TRBJ2-3; CDR3: CASSPIAGGSTGTDTQYF; DNA: TGTGCCAGCTCACCAATAGCGGGGGGGAGTACGGGCACAGATACGCAGTATTTT
D: .; size: .; V: TRBV7-9; J: TRBJ1-1; CDR3: CASSFAGGGANTEAFF; DNA: TGTGCCAGCAGCTTCGCGGGCGGGGGGGCTAACACTGAAGCTTTCTTT
D: .; size: .; V: TRBV9; J: TRBJ2-2; CDR3: CASSARGSGNTGELFF; DNA: TGTGCCAGCAGCGCCAGGGGCTCAGGGAACACCGGGGAGCTGTTTTTT
D: .; size: .; V: TRBV27; J: TRBJ1-4; CDR3: CASSPRGNEKLFF; DNA: TGTGCCAGCAGTCCCCGGGGTAATGAAAAACTGTTTTTT
D: .; size: .; V: TRBV6-2/TRBV6-3; J: TRBJ1-1; CDR3: CASSSRSGGTEAFF; DNA: TGTGCCAGCAGTTCTCGGTCTGGTGGCACTGAAGCTTTCTTT
D: TRBD1; size: .; V: TRBV11-3; J: TRBJ1-1; CDR3: CASSGPDRGGTEAFF; DNA: TGTGCCAGCAGCGGCCCTGACAGGGGGGGCACTGAAGCTTTCTTT
D: .; size: .; V: TRBV6-2/TRBV6-3; J: TRBJ2-3; CDR3: CASSYRQGGRTDTQYF; DNA: TGTGCCAGCAGTTACCGACAGGGAGGAAGGACAGATACGCAGTATTTT
D: .; size: .; V: TRBV19; J: TRBJ2-2; CDR3: CASSIPLTAEAGHRGELFF; DNA: TGTGCCAGTAGTATACCCTTAACGGCGGAGGCGGGTCATCGAGGGGAGCTGTTTTTT
D: .; size: .; V: TRBV19; J: TRBJ2-5; CDR3: CASRAGMGRETQYF; DNA: TGTGCCAGCAGGGCGGGGATGGGTAGGGAGACCCAGTACTTC
D: .; size: .; V: TRBV29-1; J: TRBJ1-1; CDR3: CSVERQGNTEAFF; DNA: TGCAGCGTTGAAAGGCAGGGAAACACTGAAGCTTTCTTT
D: TRBD1; size: once; V: TRBV5-1; J: TRBJ1-6; CDR3: CASSGTGASSPLHF; DNA: TGCGCCAGCAGCGGTACAGGGGCTTCCTCACCCCTCCACTTT
D: TRBD1; size: few; V: TRBV5-6; J: TRBJ1-2; CDR3: CASSLAGTGNYGYTF; DNA: TGTGCCAGCAGCTTGGCCGGGACAGGGAACTATGGCTACACCTTC
D: .; size: .; V: TRBV3-1/TRBV3-2; J: TRBJ2-3; CDR3: CASSQDTGGTQYF; DNA: TGTGCCAGCAGCCAAGATACCGGTGGTACGCAGTATTTT
D: .; size: once; V: TRBV6-2/TRBV6-3; J: TRBJ2-7; CDR3: CASSLFRVSSYEQYF; DNA: TGTGCCAGCAGTTTGTTTCGGGTTAGCTCCTACGAGCAGTACTTC
D: .; size: .; V: TRBV7-8; J: TRBJ1-1; CDR3: CASSSGLITEAFF; DNA: TGTGCCAGCAGCTCAGGCTTAATCACTGAAGCTTTCTTT
D: .; size: .; V: TRBV19; J: TRBJ2-1; CDR3: CASSTRTYNEQFF; DNA: TGTGCCAGTAGTACTAGGACTTACAATGAGCAGTTCTTC
D: .; size: .; V: TRBV7-2; J: TRBJ2-7; CDR3: CASSPDRQTYEQYF; DNA: TGTGCCAGCAGCCCCGACAGGCAAACCTACGAGCAGTACTTC
D: TRBD2; size: .; V: TRBV19; J: TRBJ2-3; CDR3: CASSLLWAGVDTQYF; DNA: TGTGCCAGTAGCCTACTCTGGGCGGGGGTAGATACGCAGTATTTT
D: .; size: .; V: TRBV5-4; J: TRBJ1-2; CDR3: CASSSGRGYGYTF; DNA: TGTGCCAGCAGCAGCGGGAGGGGTTATGGCTACACCTTC
D: TRBD2; size: .; V: TRBV9; J: TRBJ2-1; CDR3: CASSVEASGANEQFF; DNA: TGTGCCAGCAGCGTAGAGGCTAGCGGGGCCAATGAGCAGTTCTTC
D: .; size: .; V: TRBV6-2/TRBV6-3; J: TRBJ1-2; CDR3: CASSDPGGYTF; DNA: TGTGCCAGCAGTGACCCGGGAGGCTACACCTTC
D: .; size: .; V: TRBV7-8; J: TRBJ1-4; CDR3: CASSSRAERNEKLFF; DNA: TGTGCCAGCAGCTCCAGGGCCGAACGGAATGAAAAACTGTTTTTT
D: .; size: .; V: TRBV6-2/TRBV6-3; J: TRBJ1-1; CDR3: CASSTWGGTEAFF; DNA: TGTGCCAGCAGCACTTGGGGGGGGACTGAAGCTTTCTTT
D: .; size: .; V: TRBV6-5; J: TRBJ1-1; CDR3: CASKRGLNTEAFF; DNA: TGTGCCAGCAAGCGAGGACTCAACACTGAAGCTTTCTTT
D: .; size: .; V: TRBV5-5; J: TRBJ1-4; CDR3: CASSLLSREKLFF; DNA: TGTGCCAGCAGCTTGTTGAGCCGGGAAAAACTGTTTTTT
D: .; size: .; V: TRBV6-5; J: TRBJ1-5; CDR3: CATVESNQPQHF; DNA: TGTGCCACGGTAGAGAGCAATCAGCCCCAGCATTTT
D: .; size: .; V: TRBV5-6; J: TRBJ1-4; CDR3: CASSFGTGPSNEKLFF; DNA: TGTGCCAGCAGCTTTGGAACAGGGCCGTCTAATGAAAAACTGTTTTTT
D: .; size: few; V: TRBV4-1; J: TRBJ1-1; CDR3: CASSQERRRTTEAFF; DNA: TGCGCCAGCAGCCAAGAAAGGCGAAGGACAACTGAAGCTTTCTTT
D: TRBD1; size: once; V: TRBV18; J: TRBJ1-3; CDR3: CASSRPGTGAGNTIYF; DNA: TGTGCCAGCTCACGACCCGGGACAGGGGCTGGAAACACCATATATTTT
D: .; size: few; V: TRBV4-3; J: TRBJ2-5; CDR3: CASSPAGGRAETQYF; DNA: TGCGCCAGCAGCCCCGCGGGTGGGCGAGCGGAGACCCAGTACTTC
D: .; size: .; V: TRBV7-3; J: TRBJ1-2; CDR3: CASSHGAASTNYGYTF; DNA: TGTGCCAGCAGCCATGGGGCAGCAAGTACTAACTATGGCTACACCTTC
D: .; size: once; V: TRBV2; J: TRBJ1-4; CDR3: CASSEGAGRRGGEKLFF; DNA: TGTGCCAGCAGTGAAGGTGCAGGTAGAAGGGGAGGAGAAAAACTGTTTTTT
D: .; size: .; V: TRBV3-1/TRBV3-2; J: TRBJ2-2; CDR3: CASSHSSGANTGELFF; DNA: TGTGCCAGCAGCCATTCCTCAGGGGCTAACACCGGGGAGCTGTTTTTT
D: .; size: .; V: TRBV19; J: TRBJ1-3; CDR3: CASSIRQGGSGNTIYF; DNA: TGTGCCAGTAGTATACGACAAGGAGGCTCCGGAAACACCATATATTTT